The source of this TCR beta chain is a study of shared clonotypes between healthy human individuals. The CDR3 has 13 residues. Trimming shortened V by 0 bases and J by 1 base, and 3 bases separated the two germline ends. Germline V gene sequence: CDR1 LNHDA, CDR2 SQIVND (reference sequence). The data were produced by immunoSEQ multiplex PCR, yet TCRdb's version contains in-frame clones alone and is incomplete. Here the sample spans about 2 million clones, approximately 95% being singletons. Whole-study findings and limits: Four donors showed sharing of approximately 5% of naive CD4 clonotypes. Sorted-subset sequencing, rarefaction showed, was incomplete despite large depth. Sharing of clonotypes among donors was expected to vary with sequencing depth.

Remarks on this clone: The antigen remains unidentified. Distinct nucleotide sequences in the sample also encode this CDR3.

Naive CD8 cells lacked CD45RO, underwent positive selection for CCR7 and left out terminally differentiated effector memory CD45RA+ cells. This receptor was taken from a man aged 18 to 30 in good health. Sequencing was performed on naive CD8+ T cells sorted from blood. The chain recombines TRBV19 with TRBJ1-1; D gene uncertain. The CDR3 DNA is TGTGCCAGTAGTATAGATCGGAACACTGAAGCTTTCTTT. Protein product: CASSIDRNTEAFF.